The 19 T cell receptor beta chains below come from one sample, sequenced in a study of cytomegalovirus exposure and HLA in healthy donors. The PCR was carried out with 60 Vbeta primers and 13 Jbeta primers. Clones were sequenced by immunoSEQ multiplex PCR, and TCRdb holds only the in-frame ones, with some missing. Of about 130,000 clones detected, roughly 76% appear once; the ten largest clones hold 3.3%. The material sequenced was PBMCs. All receptors derive from a woman between 50 and 59 years old in good health and CMV-seronegative.

Notes on this clone: At one end the junction does not follow the germline gene, possibly because of a read error. The DNA of the CDR3 is TGTTCCAGCAGCCCACCCGGGACTAGCGGGAGGTTTCAGGAGACCCAGTACTTC. Protein: CSSSPPGTSGRFQETQYF. The chain recombines TRBV7-9 with TRBJ2-5, with TRBD2 matching over 15 bases. Germline assignment: CDR1 SEHNR and CDR2 FQNEAQ (reference sequence). This CDR3 is built from 18 residues. Full variable domain (missing parts from reference TRBV7-9 and TRBJ2-5): DTGVSQNPRHKITKRGQNVTFRCDPISEHNRLYWYRQTLGQGPEFLTYFQNEAQLEKSRLLSDRFSAERPKGSFSTLEIQRTEQGDSAMYLCSSSPPGTSGRFQETQYFGPGTRLLVL.

This clone was observed a few times. The chain has TRBV6-6 and TRBJ1-3; D ambiguous. Germline V gene data show CDR1 as MNHNY and CDR2 as SVGAGI (reference sequence). CDR3 length: 14 amino acids. Trimming took off 6 bases at V and 4 bases at J, with 13 bases between the two ends. In DNA, the CDR3 is TGTGCCAGCAGAGGAGGGATGTACGGAAACACCATATATTTT. The encoded protein is CASRGGMYGNTIYF.

The chain has TRBV9 and TRBJ1-1; 8 bases map to TRBD1. V shed 3 bases and J 5 bases; nucleotides not matched to a gene: 9. This CDR3 region has 15 residues. In germline, CDR1 is SGDLS, CDR2 YYNGEE. CDR3: CASSASGTGMTEAFF. CDR3 DNA: TGTGCCAGCAGCGCTTCCGGGACAGGTATGACTGAAGCTTTCTTT.

This sequence joins TRBV27 and TRBJ1-1, with D perhaps matching TRBD1 (5 bases). V was shortened by 2 bases and J by 7 bases, with 20 bases between the two germline ends. The CDR3 is made up of 16 amino acids. Germline values: CDR1 MNHEY, CDR2 SMNVEV (reference sequence). The CDR3 DNA reads TGTGCCAGCAGTTTAAACTCCAGGGTGTCGGTCCGTGAAGCTTTCTTT. Protein sequence: CASSLNSRVSVREAFF.

The chain combines TRBV5-1 with TRBJ1-5; 8 positions agree with TRBD1. The J segment lost 0 bases and the V segment lost 4 bases, leaving 12 bases of the junction unmatched. From germline, CDR1 is SGHRS and CDR2 YFSETQ. This CDR3 spans 18 amino acids. The CDR3 coding sequence is TGCGCCAGCAGCCGGAAGACAGGGGCGAGGTATAGCAATCAGCCCCAGCATTTT. It codes for CASSRKTGARYSNQPQHF.

The genes are TRBV28 and TRBJ1-4, with D perhaps TRBD1 (6 bases). V was clipped by 6 bases and J by 5 bases, with 13 bases between them. The CDR3 spans 14 residues. In germline, CDR1 is MDHEN, CDR2 SYDVKM. This chain's CDR3 is CASSTYRENEKLFF. The DNA of the CDR3 is TGTGCCAGCAGCACCTACAGGGAGAATGAAAAACTGTTTTTT.

V is TRBV21-1 and J is TRBJ1-5. TRBV21-1 is termed a pseudogene. The CDR3 consists of 17 residues. This CDR3 is CASSKRMEGGPREPQHF. The CDR3 DNA is TGTGCCAGCAGCAAACGAATGGAGGGCGGCCCTCGTGAGCCCCAGCATTTT.

This chain joins TRBV5-1 and TRBJ1-5; TRBD1 matches 7 bases. J gave up 1 base and V 4 bases, and 5 bases lay outside the gene matches. The germline gives CDR1 SGHRS, CDR2 YFSETQ. CDR3 length: 15 amino acids. CDR3: CASSPTGASNQPQHF. Here the CDR3 DNA reads TGCGCCAGCAGCCCAACAGGGGCGAGCAATCAGCCCCAGCATTTT.

The chain recombines TRBV19 with TRBJ1-5; possible D gene TRBD1, 5 bases. CDR3 size: 12 residues. Germline CDR1 reads LNHDA; CDR2 reads SQIVND (reference sequence). Trimming took 5 bases from V and 8 from J, leaving 10 bases between them. In DNA form, the CDR3 reads TGTGCCAGTAGTGGAGGGGAAAAGCCCCAGCATTTT. This encodes CASSGGEKPQHF. The full variable domain, completed using reference TRBV19 and TRBJ1-5, is DGGITQSPKYLFRKEGQNVTLSCEQNLNHDAMYWYRQDPGQGLRLIYYSQIVNDFQKGDIAEGYSVSREKKESFPLTVTSAQKNPTAFYLCASSGGEKPQHFGDGTRLSIL.

The rearrangement links TRBV6-1 to TRBJ2-2; a weak D match, TRBD1 (5 bases). Trimming removed 6 bases from V and 3 bases from J, with 8 bases in between. The length of the CDR3 is 13 residues. Germline V lookup: CDR1 MNHNS, CDR2 SASEGT. CDR3 DNA: TGTGCCAGCAGGACACAGGACACCGGGGAGCTGTTTTTT. This gives the protein CASRTQDTGELFF.

The CDR3 region is CASSFPGQGILSGYTF. The CDR3 bases are TGTGCCAGCAGTTTCCCGGGACAGGGGATACTGTCTGGCTACACCTTC. The rearrangement uses TRBV28 and TRBJ1-2; 10 positions match TRBD1. The length of the CDR3 is 16 residues. Germline V lookup: CDR1 MDHEN, CDR2 SYDVKM. Trimming cost V 3 bases and J 7 bases; bases outside gene matches: 11.

The chain combines TRBV10-3 with TRBJ1-1, with TRBD1 as a possible D gene (5 bases). Trimming stripped 6 bases from V and 0 bases from J, with 14 bases between. The CDR3 has 15 residues. The germline gives CDR1 ENHRY, CDR2 SYGVKD. CDR3 protein: CAIRRAQDMNTEAFF. The CDR3 coding sequence is TGTGCCATCAGAAGGGCACAGGACATGAACACTGAAGCTTTCTTT.

This clone was observed once. This chain joins TRBV7-2 and TRBJ2-3, with a tentative D call TRBD2 (5 bases). Germline CDR1 and CDR2: SGHTA and FQGNSA. CDR3 size: 12 residues. The V end lost 6 bases, the J end lost 8 bases, and 12 bases lay between the germline ends. CDR3 in amino acids: CASSSEGITQYF. The CDR3 DNA sequence: TGTGCCAGCAGTAGCGAGGGCATTACGCAGTATTTT.

The chain uses TRBV5-4 and TRBJ2-1, with 7 nucleotides matching TRBD1. From germline, CDR1 is SGHNT and CDR2 YYREEE (reference sequence). Trimming at V came to 6 bases and at J to 8 bases, leaving 2 bases not matched to a gene. This CDR3 is built from 11 residues. The CDR3 protein is CASTGGYEQFF. CDR3 nucleotides: TGTGCCAGCACAGGGGGTTATGAGCAGTTCTTC. Combining the CDR3 with reference TRBV5-4 and TRBJ2-1 gives the whole variable domain ETGVTQSPTHLIKTRGQQVTLRCSSQSGHNTVSWYQQALGQGPQFIFQYYREEENGRGNFPPRFSGLQFPNYSSELNVNALELDDSALYLCASTGGYEQFFGPGTRLTVL.

The chain combines TRBV6-5 with TRBJ2-2; D unclear. Germline CDR1 MNHEY, CDR2 SVGAGI. This CDR3 has 14 amino acids. Trimming took 2 bases from V and 1 from J, leaving 5 bases between them. CDR3: CASSYERNTGELFF. The CDR3 coding sequence is TGTGCCAGCAGTTACGAGCGGAACACCGGGGAGCTGTTTTTT.

V is TRBV5-1 and J is TRBJ2-1, with TRBD2 matching 9 bases. The CDR3 runs to 15 residues. The germline V gene has CDR1 SGHRS and CDR2 YFSETQ. V lost 2 bases, J lost 0 bases, and 0 bases stayed unmatched. This chain's CDR3 is CASSFSGSSYNEQFF. CDR3 nucleotide sequence: TGCGCCAGCAGCTTTAGCGGGAGCTCCTACAATGAGCAGTTCTTC.

The chain combines TRBV29-1 with TRBJ2-1; 11 bases are shared with TRBD2. Germline trimming cut 6 bases from V and 10 bases from J; bases unmatched to any gene: 11. From germline, CDR1 is SQVTM and CDR2 ANQGSEA. The CDR3 contains 14 residues. As DNA, the CDR3 is TGCAGCGTAGGCCTGTCCGGGACTAGCGGCGAGCAGTTCTTC. Protein sequence: CSVGLSGTSGEQFF.

The gene calls are TRBV23-1 and TRBJ2-5, with 7 bases fitting TRBD1. Gene TRBJ2-7 matches the end of the DNA better, so the J call may be wrong. TRBV23-1 is marked as an open reading frame, function uncertain. The CDR3 totals 15 residues. The CDR3 nucleotides read TGCGCCAGCAGTCAATCGCGTCAGGGGGACAACGAGCAGTACTTC. Translating it yields CASSQSRQGDNEQYF.

The rearrangement uses TRBV7-2 and TRBJ1-3; a weak D match, TRBD1 (6 bases). CDR3 length: 16 residues. Germline CDR1 reads SGHTA; CDR2 reads FQGNSA. V lost 5 bases and J lost 3, with 17 bases in between. Here the CDR3 reads CASSPQGGVFGNTIYF. DNA of the CDR3: TGTGCCAGCAGCCCCCAAGGGGGGGTTTTTGGAAACACCATATATTTT.